This TCR beta chain was sequenced for a study of technical replicates of blood from several donors. This CDR3 contains 16 residues. Germline V gene data show CDR1 as MNHEY and CDR2 as SMNVEV (reference sequence). V trimming: 5 bases; J trimming: 6 bases; junction bases outside the gene matches: 10. Data came from immunoSEQ multiplex PCR; TCRdb stores just in-frame clones and leaves some out. The table lists about 78,000 clones, about 95% of them singletons. This chain uses TRBV27 with TRBJ2-1, with TRBD2 identical over 10 bases. The clonotype comes from a human donor in good health. The sample was T cells isolated from PBMCs. As DNA, the CDR3 is TGTGCCAGCAGTCCATACCTAGCGGGAGATATCAATGAGCAGTTCTTC. Translated: CASSPYLAGDINEQFF.